This note documents a single TCR beta chain sequence. Its antigen remains unidentified. The data derive from a study of T cell responses to AZD1222 COVID-19 vaccine. The study, taken as a whole, reports: Spike regions recognized by vaccine-associated CD4 TCRs spanned the protein, led by 160-218 and 743-854. Epitopes outside B.1.351 and B.1.1.7 mutated regions reportedly drew nearly half of spike TCRs.

Per the germline V gene, CDR1 is SGHDT and CDR2 is YYEEEE. The CDR3 spans 15 residues. V lost 2 bases and J 3 bases, leaving 14 bases between the germline ends. Profiled with immunoSEQ multiplex PCR; TCRdb holds only in-frame clones, not every one. The sample carries 120,000 or so clones, 75% to 95% recorded once. The chain couples TRBV5-6 to TRBJ1-1; D possibly corresponds to TRBD1 (5 bases). Sample: peripheral blood, taken on day 0 of AZD1222 vaccination. This sequence was found in an adult in good health. CDR3 nucleotides: TGTGCCAGCAGCTTTTTATACAGGCAGCACACTGAAGCTTTCTTT. Amino acids: CASSFLYRQHTEAFF.